Below, 16 T cell receptor beta chains from the same sample are listed, as sequenced in a study of identical twins. TCRdb reprocessed the 5' RACE reads with MiXCR, giving one entry per CDR3 protein. The sample contains fewer than 500,000 distinct CDR3 sequences, 24% of which appear only once. The data were also submitted as part of a second study, on T cells expressing NK-cell markers.

Sequenced material: CD4+ T cells sorted from blood. The receptors derive from a woman under 30 in good health.

The chain carries TRBV12-3 or TRBV12-4 and TRBJ1-2, with 9 bases lining up with TRBD1. Trimming removed 4 bases from V and 12 bases from J; junction bases left unmatched: 3. CDR3 length: 11 residues. The CDR3 reads CASSWGQGDTF. DNA for the CDR3: TGTGCCAGCAGTTGGGGACAGGGCGACACCTTC.

This chain uses TRBV12-3 or TRBV12-4 with TRBJ1-1; D remains unclear. Trimming left V 6 bases short and J 1 base short, with 12 bases between. The CDR3 is 14 residues long. The CDR3 DNA sequence: TGTGCCAGCAGGCCCAATCTCGGGAACACTGAAGCTTTCTTT. This translates into CASRPNLGNTEAFF.

In this sample, this clonotype turned up a few times. The chain has TRBV5-1 and TRBJ1-2; 8 bases fit TRBD1. The length of the CDR3 is 14 residues. Germline loops: CDR1 SGHRS, CDR2 YFSETQ. V dropped 0 bases and J dropped 3; count of bases not matched to a gene: 1. Here the CDR3 DNA reads TGCGCCAGCAGCTTGGTGGGACAGGACTATGGCTACACCTTC. Translating it yields CASSLVGQDYGYTF.

This rearrangement joins TRBV7-9 to TRBJ2-3; 11 bases map to TRBD2. Germline CDR1 and CDR2: SEHNR and FQNEAQ (reference sequence). This CDR3 spans 17 amino acids. Trimming removed 5 bases from V and 3 bases from J; junction bases left unmatched: 10. The CDR3 loop is CASSPWVTSGSTDTQYF. CDR3 nucleotides: TGTGCCAGCAGCCCCTGGGTTACTAGCGGGAGTACAGATACGCAGTATTTT.

This clonotype came up a few times. The rearrangement joins TRBV12-3 or TRBV12-4 to TRBJ2-3; D not resolved. There are 12 residues in the CDR3. The ends were cut back, 2 bases at V and 11 bases at J, with 11 bases in the middle. CDR3 sequence: CASSLIRKGQYF. The DNA for the CDR3 is TGTGCCAGCAGTTTAATCAGGAAAGGGCAGTATTTT.

The CDR3 spells CSASEVAERQFF. The CDR3 DNA is TGCAGTGCCTCGGAAGTAGCGGAACGACAGTTCTTC. The chain combines TRBV20-1 with TRBJ2-1; tentative D call: TRBD2 (6 bases). This CDR3 region has 12 residues. From germline, CDR1 is DFQATT and CDR2 SNEGSKA (reference sequence). Trimming pared 6 bases from V and 13 bases from J, leaving 19 bases between.

V usage is TRBV29-1 and J usage is TRBJ1-1; D is unresolved. In germline, CDR1 is SQVTM, CDR2 ANQGSEA. The length of the CDR3 is 14 residues. Trimming took 4 bases from V and 3 from J, leaving 15 bases between them. The DNA of the CDR3 is TGCAGCGTTGGATTTGGGGTCCGGGACACTGAAGCTTTCTTT. This encodes CSVGFGVRDTEAFF.

This clonotype appeared a single time. The V and J genes are TRBV4-3 and TRBJ2-7; D possibly corresponds to TRBD2 (6 bases). Trimming left V 6 bases short and J 1 base short, with 13 bases between. The CDR3 is made up of 14 amino acids. Per germline, CDR1 LGHNA and CDR2 YSLEER. CDR3: CASSRSSGSYEQYF. For the CDR3, the DNA is TGCGCCAGCAGTCGGAGCAGCGGGTCCTACGAGCAGTACTTC.

This clonotype was observed at least ten times. The rearrangement uses TRBV23-1 and TRBJ2-1; no firm D call. TRBV23-1 counts as an open reading frame of uncertain function. The CDR3 spans 14 residues. The V end lost 0 bases, the J end lost 4 bases, and 7 bases lay between the germline ends. The DNA for the CDR3 is TGCGCCAGCAGTCAATCTAGCCAGTACAATGAGCAGTTCTTC. It codes for CASSQSSQYNEQFF.

The V call is TRBV11-2, the J call TRBJ1-1, with D unclear. V was pared by 5 bases and J by 1 base, with 11 bases between. CDR3 length equals 14 residues. In germline, CDR1 is SGHAT, CDR2 FQNNGV. The DNA for the CDR3 is TGTGCCAGCAGCCTCCCAGGTTGGAACACTGAAGCTTTCTTT. As protein: CASSLPGWNTEAFF.

The gene calls are TRBV7-2 and TRBJ2-3; D ambiguous. The CDR3 length is 14 residues. CDR1 is SGHTA, CDR2 FQGNSA, per germline. The ends were cut back, 4 bases at V and 2 bases at J, with 10 bases in the middle. In DNA, the CDR3 is TGTGCCAGCAGCTCCTCCATACACACAGATACGCAGTATTTT. This encodes CASSSSIHTDTQYF.

This clonotype appeared a few times. The chain joins TRBV5-1 to TRBJ1-1, with TRBD1 identical over 8 bases. Germline V gives CDR1 SGHRS, CDR2 YFSETQ. This CDR3 comprises 15 residues. Trimming took 0 bases from V and 8 from J; bases not matched to a gene: 9. The CDR3 coding sequence is TGCGCCAGCAGCTTGGTACCTTCACAGGGGGTCGAAGCTTTCTTT. This translates into CASSLVPSQGVEAFF.

The chain carries TRBV12-3 or TRBV12-4 and TRBJ2-1, with D uncertain. V was shortened by 6 bases and J by 4 bases, with 10 bases between the two germline ends. The CDR3 loop spans 13 amino acids. The CDR3 sequence is CASSFDMYNEQFF. In DNA form, the CDR3 reads TGTGCCAGCAGCTTCGACATGTACAATGAGCAGTTCTTC.

This clonotype was counted between two and nine times. The chain joins TRBV30 to TRBJ2-3, with 9 bases identical to TRBD1. The germline V gene has CDR1 GTSNPN and CDR2 SVGIG (reference sequence). The CDR3 totals 15 residues. V gave up 4 bases and J gave up 4 bases; unmatched junction bases: 9. This CDR3 reads CAWNAGQGNPDTQYF. The DNA of the CDR3 is TGTGCCTGGAACGCGGGACAGGGTAACCCAGATACGCAGTATTTT.

This chain uses TRBV20-1 with TRBJ2-3; TRBD2 is a possible D gene (5 bases). This CDR3 comprises 12 residues. V lost 8 bases, J lost 4 bases, and 13 bases lay in between. Germline V gives CDR1 DFQATT, CDR2 SNEGSKA (reference sequence). CDR3 DNA sequence: TGCAGTATGGGCGGAGGCGCAGATACGCAGTATTTT. The encoded protein is CSMGGGADTQYF.

In its sample, this clonotype was seen many times. The chain joins TRBV20-1 to TRBJ2-1; 8 bases fit TRBD2. Germline assignment: CDR1 DFQATT and CDR2 SNEGSKA (reference sequence). The CDR3 runs to 14 residues. J was trimmed by 0 bases and V by 3 bases; bases with no gene match: 1. The CDR3 nucleotides are TGCAGTGCTAGCGGGGGGGCCTCCTACAATGAGCAGTTCTTC. Translating it yields CSASGGASYNEQFF.